A single sample is the source of the 2 T cell receptor beta chains below, sequenced in a study of blood T cell repertoires in COVID-19. The method was immunoSEQ multiplex PCR; TCRdb's version includes in-frame clones alone and lacks a portion of them. The sample holds under 400,000 clones, roughly 90% seen once. Sequenced: peripheral blood. These receptors were collected from a woman aged 55-75 years with COVID-19, enrolled during active disease.

This clone turned up a few times. The chain employs TRBV6-4 and TRBJ1-1; weak D call: TRBD1 (5 bases). Trimming cost V 7 bases and J 3 bases, with 15 bases left between them. The CDR3 covers 14 residues. CDR1 is MRHNA and CDR2 is SNTAGT in the germline V gene. The CDR3 loop is CASKRDSAYTEAFF. The CDR3 DNA follows: TGTGCCAGCAAGAGAGACAGCGCCTACACTGAAGCTTTCTTT.

The rearrangement links TRBV14 to TRBJ2-5; D ambiguous. The CDR3 contains 14 residues. Trimming stripped 1 base from V and 1 base from J, with 7 bases between. Looked up from germline, CDR1 is SGHDN and CDR2 is FVKESK. The CDR3 region is CASSQVIAQETQYF. The CDR3 DNA sequence: TGTGCCAGCAGCCAAGTGATAGCCCAAGAGACCCAGTACTTC.